This note documents a single TCR beta chain sequence. Its specific antigen is unknown. No base quality values were provided; no much bigger clone lies one nucleotide off. These data originate in a study of cytomegalovirus exposure and HLA in healthy donors (TCRdb year 2017). Study-level background: An earlier analysis of some 600 of the donors reported 250 to 350 Gb of sequence data and 95 million to 120 million unique TCR beta sequences obtained from 180 million or so T cells. Among the roughly 430 genotyped donors, more than 70% belonged to the genetic ancestry cluster associated with self-reported Caucasian donors. Using immunosequencing, the study profiled T cell repertoires from 500 to 800 subjects and related those repertoires to cytomegalovirus serostatus. Typing coverage varied by locus: roughly 620-640 donors for A, B, C, DRB1 and DQB1; approximately 500 for DQA1; 606 for DPA1; roughly 450 for DPB1. Donor age, sex, ethnicity and CMV serostatus were compiled alongside the repertoire data. A separate validation cohort of roughly 110 different subjects was used in addition to the 666-subject first cohort. In a later genetic analysis, genome-wide SNP genotypes for about three fifths of the 666 donors were used, and that subset was treated as a discovery cohort. The study aimed to test whether signatures of past pathogen exposure could be identified by cataloging public T cell receptors. High-throughput TCR immunosequencing, statistical association of individual TCRs with disease status, and machine learning were combined to predict cytomegalovirus infection status. Every repertoire in the discovery cohort had been generated on one and the same sequencing platform. An early release that covered approximately 600 HLA-typed donors contained about 300 gigabases of sequencing data and 65 million to 100 million unique TCR sequences. HLA typing covered class I and class II loci at four-digit resolution. Across 300 to 400 genotyped donors of the cohort, an average of about 200,000 unique TCR beta nucleotide sequences per donor were sequenced, and approximately 17% of those sequences were non-productive. In an earlier analysis of 587 of the donors, high-throughput TCR beta sequencing was used to judge whether each TCR beta V gene segment behaved as functional or pseudogenic. Roughly five DR-DQ haplotypes were handled as single units for association and clustering, since linkage in the cohort was strong. A later analysis re-examined previously published TCR beta repertoires from around 670 donors and added high-resolution HLA genotyping to investigate patterns of TCR occurrence. Rather than drawing on any new phenotypic data, the later analysis identified candidate immune exposures from TCR beta sequences and the way those sequences occurred across donors. Overall study outcomes, separate from this receptor: According to a later genetic analysis, donors in an Asian-associated ancestry cluster had fewer N-insertions in productive TCRs than the roughly 660-donor mean. Some 15 rarely observed V segments, including chromosome 9 orphons, were excluded from the earlier analysis of approximately 500 of the donors because counts were too low. In the study, some 180 TCR beta chains were listed as associated with cytomegalovirus. Cytomegalovirus status was reported to be diagnosed by the classifier with high specificity and sensitivity in both the original and validation cohorts. CMV serostatus was the only immune exposure information available for the cohort. Because some donors lacked HLA typing at each locus, the association tests relied only on the typed subset. In an earlier analysis of 587 of the donors, most TCR beta V segments appeared in productive rearrangements about 87% or about 30% of the time, broadly matching IMGT annotations. When HLA alleles, especially DR and DQ, strongly co-occurred, TCR associations were difficult to assign to individual alleles. A few of the identified cytomegalovirus-associated TCR beta chains were confirmed in vitro to be specific for cytomegalovirus antigens. Only TCR beta chains were sequenced in this cohort, and the absence of alpha or paired-chain data limited detectable features. A further reported finding was that TCR beta sequences accurately predicted the HLA-A and HLA-B alleles for most subjects in the first cohort. The 87-base-pair reads could not distinguish some IMGT-functional V segments, including TRBV6-2 and TRBV6-3, so those segments were excluded. Several of the top co-occurrence clusters appeared to be linked to parvovirus B19, influenza, CMV and Epstein-Barr virus, according to a later analysis. While some public TCRs were present in many individuals, most TCR sequences turned up only very rarely across donors. Most CMV-associated TCR beta chains appeared to be HLA-restricted in a later analysis, and the HLA associations seemed to be driven largely by CMV exposure. In a later analysis, around 17,000 TCR beta sequences were associated with specific HLA alleles at a false discovery rate of 0.05. The authors suggested that the approach could potentially be generalized to other disease states and immunological phenotypes. The sequencing pipeline was judged likely to have produced a cluster of highly shared sequence variants as a technical artifact. V-gene and J-gene trimming of TCR beta chains was associated with a missense DCLRE1C variant in a later genetic analysis, and the association was replicated in an independent cohort. A later analysis found that HLA-associated TCR beta chains were more clonally expanded and had lower generation probabilities than equally common non-associated chains. Roughly uniform sequencing depth across donors was assumed in presence/absence analyses, although this assumption may not hold. A later analysis found that TCR association rates varied across HLA loci, with DRB1 alleles showing the most associated TCRs and HLA-C alleles the fewest. Linkage disequilibrium might explain the correlated functional status among segregating V segments, but an unknown experimental factor could not be excluded.

Libraries were prepared through the immunoSEQ multiplex PCR assay. The multiplex PCR relied on a mix of 60 forward primers for TCR Vbeta segments and 13 reverse primers for TCR Jbeta segments. The CDR3 region of rearranged TCR beta genes was amplified from genomic DNA with a multiplex PCR assay. On the Illumina HiSeq System, the amplified TCR beta libraries were sequenced as 87-base-pair reads. Per the authors' processing: In a later analysis, about 80 million unique TCR beta chains were counted across the roughly 670 repertoires, and approximately 11 million of these chains were shared by at least two donors. Raw reads were error-corrected and collapsed into unique sequences with a nearest-neighbor algorithm that merged closely related sequences to remove PCR and sequencing errors. V, D and J gene segments were assigned by aligning CDR3 sequences to IMGT reference sequences. Each retained sequence needed at least a six-nucleotide match to both a V gene segment and a J gene segment. Rearrangements were classified as productive when the CDR3 lacked stop codons and remained in frame with V and J, and all other rearrangements were classified as non-productive. CDR3 was defined by IMGT convention, running from the second conserved V-encoded cysteine to the conserved J-encoded phenylalanine. The earlier analysis of about 620 of the donors excluded sequences that lacked an unambiguous match to a single V gene segment. In an earlier analysis of several hundred of the donors, V segments were called functional above 56.7% productive rearrangements and were called segregating when the between-donor standard deviation exceeded 5%. To diagnose cytomegalovirus status from the catalog of TCR beta chain sequences, a statistical classification framework was built. A later analysis assigned V and J genes by comparing TCR nucleotide sequences with IMGT/GENE-DB human TR gene sequences. In a later analysis, CDR3 sequences and most-parsimonious VDJ recombination scenarios were assigned using the TCRdist pipeline. In a later analysis, every TCR beta chain was defined by the combination of its CDR3 amino acid sequence and its V-gene family, and reads without a unique V-gene family were dropped. In a later analysis, around 650 highly shared, low-generation-probability nucleotide sequences were removed to address suspected cross-contamination and a sequencing artifact. A later analysis calculated a clonal expansion index for each public chain from normalized within-repertoire ranks of inferred template counts. A later analysis computed generation probabilities with a VDJ recombination model fitted to out-of-frame rearrangements, and checked the results against IGoR. In a later analysis, TCR-TCR, TCR-HLA and TCR-CMV co-occurrence was scored with hypergeometric tests, and a repertoire-size bias correction was applied to TCR pairs. A later analysis estimated false discovery rates by permuting HLA or CMV assignments 20 times. In a later analysis, co-occurring TCRs were grouped using DBSCAN, with TCRdist sequence similarity added in when clustering inside HLA-allele-positive subsets. Co-occurrence clustering excluded repertoires with fewer than 30,000 or more than 120,000 public chains, plus five with anomalous nucleotide sharing. TCRdb mirrors the immuneACCESS table, restricted to in-frame sequences. Some clones are absent from its copies; in checked studies, under half trace to an unresolved V gene, and the reason for the others is unknown. The V and J calls and the clone size are those of that table, but D and trimming were determined from the DNA. A total of roughly 180,000 clones appear in this sample, more than 60% of them only once. Jointly, the top ten make up around 3.5% of the sample.

The cohort was made up of 666 healthy bone marrow donors. All cohort members were sampled while nominally healthy, although unrecorded immune exposures were likely present. The donor was CMV seropositive and was included in the group of 300 or so seropositive cohort members. Each donor provided a peripheral blood sample, and peripheral blood mononuclear cells were used for TCR beta sequencing. The Qiagen DNeasy Blood Extraction Kit was used to extract genomic DNA from the blood cell samples. Trimming removed 6 bases from V and 0 bases from J, leaving 8 bases between the germline ends. Including cysteine and phenylalanine, the CDR3 has 14 amino acids. Kept here is only the CDR3 DNA, which spans 42 bases and is read in frame from base 1. CDR1 and CDR2 are drawn from the germline V gene (reference sequence): MNHEY, SMNVEV.

The receptor comes from a woman aged 60-70 years in good health and CMV-seropositive. Specimen: PBMCs. The sequence links TRBV27 to TRBJ2-2, with the identity of the D gene unclear. The CDR3 in this case is CASSGFTNTGELFF. The DNA is TGTGCCAGCAGCGGGTTTACGAACACCGGGGAGCTGTTTTTT.